The clone carrying this TCR beta chain was counted only a few times. Adults between roughly 18 and 95 years of age took part from 24 US areas. Germline assignment: CDR1 SGHNT and CDR2 YENEEA. The CDR3 is 13 amino acids. Trimming pared 4 bases from V and 7 bases from J, leaving 11 bases between. The data originate from a study of blood T cell repertoires in COVID-19. The overall study: Sample material is recorded as cDNA or gDNA derived from T cells, B-cell-depleted T cells, or PBMCs.

Generated by immunoSEQ multiplex PCR, the TCRdb table keeps only in-frame clones and is missing some. The sample lists 200,000 to 250,000 clones, 86% occurring once. The TCR was taken from a woman aged 45-60 years who had recovered from COVID-19. What was sequenced was PBMCs or T cells enriched from blood (not recorded which). J is TRBJ2-1 and V is TRBV11-3; possibly TRBD1 for D (6 bases). The CDR3: CASSSLRGNEQFF. The CDR3 DNA reads TGTGCCAGCAGCTCCCTCAGGGGAAATGAGCAGTTCTTC. The full variable domain, rest sourced from reference TRBV11-3 and TRBJ2-1, is EAGVVQSPRYKIIEKKQPVAFWCNPISGHNTLYWYLQNLGQGPELLIRYENEEAVDDSQLPKDRFSAERLKGVDSTLKIQPAELGDSAVYLCASSSLRGNEQFFGPGTRLTVL.